The 14 T cell receptor beta chains listed next were all sequenced from one sample in a study of a mutant IDH1 vaccine in newly diagnosed glioma. Time point specified: week 35, safety follow-up. In the vaccine, a single dose held 300 ug of the mutant IDH1 20-mer peptide, along with topical imiquimod. Profiling relied on immunoSEQ multiplex PCR, and the TCRdb table lists in-frame clones only, not all of them. The table records about 32,000 clones, around 84% of them present only once. Their recognized antigens are unknown. The sample in question was PBMCs, obtained from a glioma patient whose treatment included an IDH1 peptide vaccine. The source is a woman younger than 35 with glioma.

This chain joins TRBV11-3 and TRBJ2-6; a weak D match, TRBD1 (6 bases). V was trimmed by 2 bases and J by 2 bases, leaving 13 bases between them. The CDR3 runs to 17 residues. From germline, CDR1 is SGHNT and CDR2 YENEEA. The CDR3 sequence is CASSLLRGEAGANVLTF. The CDR3 DNA follows: TGTGCCAGCAGCTTACTCAGGGGCGAGGCTGGGGCCAACGTCCTGACTTTC.

V gene TRBV7-9 combines with J gene TRBJ2-1, with 8 bases matching TRBD2. V dropped 2 bases and J dropped 8; count of bases not matched to a gene: 5. The CDR3 loop spans 14 amino acids. Germline V gives CDR1 SEHNR, CDR2 FQNEAQ (reference sequence). In nucleotides, the CDR3 is TGTGCCAGCAGCTTATTGGGACTAGGACATGAGCAGTTCTTC. Its translation is CASSLLGLGHEQFF.

The V gene is TRBV7-6, the J gene TRBJ1-5; a weak D match, TRBD1 (5 bases). Germline-derived CDR1 and CDR2 are SGHVS and FNYEAQ. Trimming removed 1 base from V and 2 bases from J, with 6 bases in between. The CDR3 runs to 14 residues. CDR3 in DNA: TGTGCCAGCAGCTTAGGGGACGGCAATCAGCCCCAGCATTTT. Its translation: CASSLGDGNQPQHF.

This chain links TRBV10-3 with TRBJ2-3; no firm D call. V was pared by 0 bases and J by 2 bases, with 12 bases between. The germline gives CDR1 ENHRY, CDR2 SYGVKD. This CDR3 has 16 amino acids. CDR3 loop: CAISESSQLLTDTQYF. The CDR3 coding sequence is TGTGCCATCAGTGAGTCGTCTCAGCTCCTCACAGATACGCAGTATTTT.

V usage is TRBV6-6 and J usage is TRBJ1-5; 11 bases fit TRBD1. CDR1 is MNHNY, CDR2 SVGAGI, per germline (reference sequence). Trimming took 3 bases from V and 4 from J; bases not matched to a gene: 5. This CDR3 has 16 amino acids. CDR3 loop: CASSYGQGAQNQPQHF. Written as DNA, the CDR3 is TGTGCCAGCAGTTATGGACAGGGGGCTCAGAATCAGCCCCAGCATTTT.

The chain carries TRBV7-9 and TRBJ2-5, with D tentatively TRBD2 (5 bases). Trimming stripped 1 base from V and 5 bases from J, with 17 bases between. Per the germline V gene, CDR1 is SEHNR and CDR2 is FQNEAQ (reference sequence). The length of the CDR3 is 16 residues. The CDR3 DNA sequence: TGTGCCAGCAGCTTAGTTAGCTCAACCCGCGGGGAGACCCAGTACTTC. As protein: CASSLVSSTRGETQYF.

The J gene is TRBJ1-4, the V gene TRBV4-2; 10 nucleotides align to TRBD1. Germline CDR1 reads LGHNA; CDR2 reads YNFKEQ. This CDR3 has 14 residues. V was pared by 6 bases and J by 8 bases, with 6 bases of the junction left unmatched. The CDR3 protein is CASSRDRGQEKLFF. In DNA form, the CDR3 reads TGTGCCAGCAGTAGAGACAGGGGGCAAGAAAAACTGTTTTTT.

The chain recombines TRBV18 with TRBJ2-7; D gene uncertain. Germline CDR1 and CDR2: KGHSH and LQKENI. V gave up 3 bases and J gave up 7 bases, with 7 bases separating them. The CDR3 is 11 amino acids. The chain's CDR3 is CASSPLEEQYF. DNA of the CDR3: TGTGCCAGCTCACCCCTGGAGGAGCAGTACTTC.

The chain recombines TRBV5-1 with TRBJ2-1, with 10 bases aligning to TRBD1. CDR1 and CDR2 from the germline V gene are SGHRS and YFSETQ. V lost 4 bases, J lost 2 bases, and 9 bases stayed unmatched. The CDR3 totals 17 residues. In nucleotides, the CDR3 is TGCGCCAGCAGCCTGGGCGGGACAGGGGCCACCTACAATGAGCAGTTCTTC. As protein: CASSLGGTGATYNEQFF.

This clone was observed a handful of times. The chain couples TRBV19 to TRBJ1-5, with a tentative D call TRBD1 (6 bases). This CDR3 is built from 15 residues. V shed 7 bases and J shed 4 bases, with 17 bases lying between them. In germline, CDR1 is LNHDA, CDR2 SQIVND (reference sequence). CDR3 in amino acids: CASKTGVAGNQPQHF. In DNA, the CDR3 is TGTGCCAGTAAGACAGGTGTGGCGGGTAATCAGCCCCAGCATTTT.

The rearrangement uses TRBV19 and TRBJ1-1; 10 bases are a match to TRBD1. Germline CDR1 is LNHDA and CDR2 is SQIVND (reference sequence). The CDR3 extends over 14 amino acids. The junction had 4 bases not matched to a gene; V was cut back by 3 bases and J by 6 bases. CDR3 nucleotides: TGTGCCAGTAGTATGACAGGGGGCTCGGCTGAAGCTTTCTTT. Encoded protein: CASSMTGGSAEAFF.

This sequence joins TRBV11-2 and TRBJ2-5; 7 nucleotides match TRBD1. In germline, CDR1 is SGHAT, CDR2 FQNNGV. V lost 1 base and J lost 5; bases outside the gene matches: 7. The CDR3 consists of 15 residues. CDR3 sequence: CASSLVPSRGETQYF. In nucleotides, the CDR3 is TGTGCCAGCAGCTTAGTTCCGAGCAGGGGGGAGACCCAGTACTTC.

The chain carries TRBV7-9 and TRBJ2-1; D unresolved. The CDR3 sequence is 10 residues long. V gave up 4 bases and J gave up 5 bases, with 0 bases separating them. Germline V CDR1 and CDR2: SEHNR, FQNEAQ (reference sequence). CDR3 region: CASSYNEQFF. The CDR3 DNA reads TGTGCCAGCAGCTACAATGAGCAGTTCTTC.

The chain uses TRBV11-2 and TRBJ2-2; no firm D call. Between the trimmed V and J ends, which lost 5 bases and 0 bases, there was a span of 13 bases. The germline CDR1 and CDR2 sequences are SGHAT and FQNNGV. The CDR3 sequence is 16 residues long. The CDR3 protein is CASSQDAAANTGELFF. The CDR3 coding sequence is TGTGCCAGCAGCCAAGATGCGGCAGCGAACACCGGGGAGCTGTTTTTT.